This T cell receptor beta chain was found in a study of shared clonotypes between healthy human individuals. Study-wide context: A couple of female and three male donors aged 18 to 49 were enrolled. CD8 memory received one plate per donor, CD8 naive two, CD4 memory three and CD4 naive three.

In regard to this clone: The antigen is not known. The same CDR3 is also encoded by other DNA sequences in this sample.

Using immunoSEQ multiplex PCR, the repertoire was profiled, and TCRdb retains in-frame clones only, with some absent. The table includes under 1,900,000 clones, 98% detected once. CDR3 length equals 14 residues. Germline V lookup: CDR1 SGDLS, CDR2 YYNGEE. Deletions cut 3 bases from V and 3 bases from J, with 10 bases between. Points from the study as a whole: Rarefaction indicated that sorted-subset sequencing remained incomplete although depth was large.

Specimen: naive CD4+ T cells sorted from blood. Subset specified: CD45RA+ positively selected. The receptor's source is a man aged 25 to 45 in good health. V is TRBV9 and J is TRBJ1-3; D might be TRBD1 (6 bases). The CDR3 DNA reads TGTGCCAGCAGCGCGACAGGCAGTGGAAACACCATATATTTT. Its translation is CASSATGSGNTIYF.